This entry lists 23 T cell receptor beta chains sequenced from one sample in a study of blood T cell repertoires in COVID-19. Sequencing used immunoSEQ multiplex PCR; TCRdb keeps in-frame clones, though not all of them. Of hundreds of thousands of clones listed, roughly nine tenths are singletons. Sequenced input: peripheral blood. These receptor sequences come from a woman between 45 and 60 years old with COVID-19, enrolled during active disease.

The rearrangement uses TRBV5-4 and TRBJ2-1; D is perhaps TRBD1 (5 bases). The CDR3 consists of 17 residues. V lost 3 bases and J 3 bases, leaving 19 bases between the germline ends. The germline V gene has CDR1 SGHNT and CDR2 YYREEE (reference sequence). The CDR3 loop reads CASSSYRAGRVYNEQFF. The CDR3 nucleotides read TGTGCCAGCAGCTCCTACCGGGCAGGGCGAGTCTACAATGAGCAGTTCTTC.

In this sample, this clone turned up once. The chain combines TRBV4-1 with TRBJ1-2; D is perhaps TRBD1 (5 bases). Germline assignment: CDR1 MGHRA and CDR2 YSYEKL. Deletions cut 2 bases from V and 8 bases from J, with 12 bases between. This CDR3 has 13 residues. The CDR3 region has the DNA TGCGCCAGCAGCCAAAGGGGATCTGCCGGCTACACCTTC. It encodes CASSQRGSAGYTF.

The chain carries TRBV28 and TRBJ2-1; D is possibly TRBD1 (5 bases). V lost 5 bases and J lost 7, with 24 bases in between. CDR1 is MDHEN and CDR2 is SYDVKM in the germline V gene. The CDR3 contains 17 residues. CDR3 region: CASSNRRVGARRNEQFF. The CDR3 DNA reads TGTGCCAGCAGTAACCGCCGAGTAGGGGCTAGAAGGAATGAGCAGTTCTTC.

The V gene is TRBV14, the J gene TRBJ1-2; 8 nucleotides align to TRBD1. The V gene's germline CDR1 is SGHDN and CDR2 FVKESK. This CDR3 region has 13 residues. V shed 1 base, J shed 6 bases, and the junction held 1 base outside the gene matches. CDR3 loop: CASSQGTGNGYTF. The CDR3 region has the DNA TGTGCCAGCAGCCAAGGGACAGGGAATGGCTACACCTTC.

The V and J genes are TRBV9 and TRBJ1-2; no definite D call. Germline assignment: CDR1 SGDLS and CDR2 YYNGEE. V was pared by 3 bases and J by 0 bases, with 12 bases between. CDR3 length equals 15 residues. CDR3 loop: CASSGSDSPNYGYTF. The CDR3 coding sequence is TGTGCCAGCAGCGGGAGTGACTCTCCTAACTATGGCTACACCTTC.

This clone was seen a single time. The V call is TRBV7-3, the J call TRBJ2-1; TRBD2 aligns across 7 bases. Germline V gene sequence: CDR1 SGHTA, CDR2 FQGTGA. This CDR3 spans 17 amino acids. The V segment lost 2 bases and the J segment 4 bases; nucleotides outside the gene matches: 11. The CDR3 DNA reads as TGTGCCAGCAGCTTAGATTACGGCCTAGCGGCATACAATGAGCAGTTCTTC. Its translation: CASSLDYGLAAYNEQFF.

This rearrangement joins TRBV10-2 to TRBJ2-3; 10 bases agree with TRBD2. J gave up 2 bases and V 7 bases, and 6 bases lay outside the gene matches. Germline V gene data show CDR1 as WSHSY and CDR2 as SAAADI. The CDR3 is made up of 15 amino acids. Here the CDR3 reads CASIGLAGVTDTQYF. The CDR3 nucleotides are TGCGCCAGCATCGGGCTAGCGGGGGTCACAGATACGCAGTATTTT.

The genes are TRBV30 and TRBJ2-1; 9 bases line up with TRBD2. The germline V gene has CDR1 GTSNPN and CDR2 SVGIG (reference sequence). With V trimmed by 5 bases and J by 4 bases, 12 bases remained unmatched. This CDR3 is built from 16 residues. CDR3 coding DNA: TGTGCCTGGCGGCCCTTTCTAGCGGGGTTGTACAATGAGCAGTTCTTC. This encodes CAWRPFLAGLYNEQFF.

V is TRBV2 and J is TRBJ1-1, with D maybe TRBD1 (5 bases). V was trimmed by 6 bases and J by 4 bases, leaving 15 bases between them. This CDR3 spans 14 amino acids. Germline CDR1 is SNHLY and CDR2 is FYNNEI. In nucleotides, the CDR3 is TGTGCCAGCAGGACGGGGGGTTGGGGCACTGAAGCTTTCTTT. Protein: CASRTGGWGTEAFF.

CDR3 in amino acids: CASSGAGGAMNTEAFF. The CDR3 region has the DNA TGTGCCAGCAGTGGAGCAGGGGGCGCGATGAACACTGAAGCTTTCTTT. The chain recombines TRBV6-1 with TRBJ1-1; TRBD1 matches at 8 bases. Germline loops: CDR1 MNHNS, CDR2 SASEGT. Trimming removed 4 bases from V and 0 bases from J; junction bases left unmatched: 7. This CDR3 spans 16 amino acids.

The chain has TRBV11-2 and TRBJ2-7, with a weak D call TRBD1 (5 bases). Germline CDR1 SGHAT, CDR2 FQNNGV. The CDR3 totals 14 residues. V lost 1 base and J lost 5, with 12 bases in between. The CDR3 DNA reads TGTGCCAGCAGCTTAGCCAGGGTCTCTAACGAGCAGTACTTC. It codes for CASSLARVSNEQYF.

This rearrangement joins TRBV27 to TRBJ2-5; D is undetermined. CDR1 and CDR2 from the germline V gene are MNHEY and SMNVEV (reference sequence). V shed 5 bases and J shed 2 bases, with 12 bases lying between them. The CDR3 length is 14 residues. The CDR3 sequence: CASSPSSPQETQYF. Written as DNA, the CDR3 is TGTGCCAGCAGTCCAAGTAGCCCACAAGAGACCCAGTACTTC.

This chain connects TRBV29-1 to TRBJ1-5, with 7 bases identical to TRBD1. The J segment lost 0 bases and the V segment lost 5 bases, leaving 4 bases of the junction unmatched. The germline V gene has CDR1 SQVTM and CDR2 ANQGSEA. CDR3 length: 14 residues. CDR3 in DNA: TGCAGCGTTAGGGACAGTGATAGCAATCAGCCCCAGCATTTT. This gives the protein CSVRDSDSNQPQHF. Together with reference TRBV29-1 and TRBJ1-5, the CDR3 gives the full variable domain: SAVISQKPSRDICQRGTSLTIQCQVDSQVTMMFWYRQQPGQSLTLIATANQGSEATYESGFVIDKFPISRPNLTFSTLTVSNMSPEDSSIYLCSVRDSDSNQPQHFGDGTRLSIL.

The chain combines TRBV9 with TRBJ1-6; D perhaps matches TRBD1 (5 bases). The germline V gene encodes CDR1 SGDLS and CDR2 YYNGEE. V lost 0 bases to trimming and J lost 8 bases, with 12 bases between them. CDR3 length equals 15 residues. In DNA form, the CDR3 reads TGTGCCAGCAGCGTAGGTTTGTGGGGGGATTCACCCCTCCACTTT. The encoded protein is CASSVGLWGDSPLHF. The complete variable domain, with remaining parts taken from reference TRBV9 and TRBJ1-6, reads DSGVTQTPKHLITATGQRVTLRCSPRSGDLSVYWYQQSLDQGLQFLIQYYNGEERAKGNILERFSAQQFPDLHSELNLSSLELGDSALYFCASSVGLWGDSPLHFGNGTRLTVT.

The chain is built from TRBV7-9 and TRBJ1-1; D is undetermined. V lost 5 bases and J lost 6, with 10 bases in between. This CDR3 contains 12 residues. Germline V gene data show CDR1 as SEHNR and CDR2 as FQNEAQ (reference sequence). In DNA, the CDR3 is TGTGCCAGCAGCAATCTTAGATCTGAAGCTTTCTTT. It specifies CASSNLRSEAFF.

As concerns this clone: One end of the junction does not line up with germline, which may come from a read error. Different DNA sequences within this sample yield the same CDR3. J is TRBJ1-4 and V is TRBV7-2; 10 nucleotides agree with TRBD1. The CDR3 covers 16 residues. CDR1 SGHTA and CDR2 FQGNSA come from the germline V gene. As DNA, the CDR3 is TGCGCCAGCAGCTTATCCGGGACAGGGGTTTGGGAGAAACTGTTTTTT. Its translation is CASSLSGTGVWEKLFF. Full variable domain (remainder filled in from reference TRBV7-2 and TRBJ1-4): GAGVSQSPSNKVTEKGKDVELRCDPISGHTALYWYRQSLGQGLEFLIYFQGNSAPDKSGLPSDRFSAERTGGSVSTLTIQRTQQEDSAVYLCASSLSGTGVWEKLFFGSGTQLSVL.

The rearrangement joins TRBV6-2 or TRBV6-3 to TRBJ2-1; 8 bases map to TRBD1. CDR1 and CDR2 from the germline V gene are MNHEY and SVGEGT. The V gene end was trimmed by 6 bases and the J gene end by 8 bases; junction bases not matched to a gene: 15. CDR3 size: 16 residues. The CDR3 nucleotides are TGTGCCAGCAGCCCTCGGGAACAGGGGGTTTACGATGAGCAGTTCTTC. It yields the protein CASSPREQGVYDEQFF.

This rearrangement joins TRBV7-6 to TRBJ1-2; 8 positions match TRBD1. The V gene end was trimmed by 5 bases and the J gene end by 3 bases; junction bases not matched to a gene: 8. The CDR3 consists of 15 residues. From germline, CDR1 is SGHVS and CDR2 FNYEAQ. The CDR3 DNA is TGTGCCAGCAGCGGTGGACAGGGATCGTACTATGGCTACACCTTC. Translating it yields CASSGGQGSYYGYTF.

The V and J genes are TRBV29-1 and TRBJ2-1, with 12 bases aligning to TRBD1. The V gene end was trimmed by 7 bases and the J gene end by 8 bases; junction bases not matched to a gene: 6. Looked up from germline, CDR1 is SQVTM and CDR2 is ANQGSEA. This CDR3 comprises 13 residues. CDR3 sequence: CSAGTGGVYEQFF. The DNA for the CDR3 is TGCAGCGCCGGGACAGGGGGCGTCTATGAGCAGTTCTTC.

The chain combines TRBV29-1 with TRBJ1-3, with D unresolved. In germline, CDR1 is SQVTM, CDR2 ANQGSEA. Trimming removed 4 bases at V and 4 bases at J, with 14 bases between. This CDR3 has 14 residues. The CDR3 protein is CSVAGLEGGNTIYF. In nucleotides, the CDR3 is TGCAGCGTTGCGGGTCTCGAGGGAGGAAACACCATATATTTT.

The chain uses TRBV19 and TRBJ2-4, with 7 bases that match TRBD2. CDR1 and CDR2 from the germline V gene are LNHDA and SQIVND (reference sequence). The CDR3 sequence is 14 residues long. After removal of 4 bases from V and 7 bases from J, the junction contained 7 bases not matched to a gene. The CDR3 sequence is CASSTGEGINIQYF. CDR3 nucleotide sequence: TGTGCCAGTAGTACGGGGGAGGGGATCAACATTCAGTACTTC.

This clone was detected only a few times. Here the CDR3 reads CASSLECRDTLRNTEAFF. For the CDR3, the DNA is TGTGCCAGCAGCTTAGAATGCAGGGACACTTTAAGGAACACTGAAGCTTTCTTT. This rearrangement joins TRBV11-3 to TRBJ1-1; a weak D match, TRBD1 (6 bases). Trimming took off 0 bases at V and 1 base at J, with 18 bases between the two ends. The CDR3 covers 18 residues. Germline V lookup: CDR1 SGHNT, CDR2 YENEEA.

The V and J genes are TRBV2 and TRBJ2-1; perhaps TRBD2 as D (6 bases). The germline CDR1 and CDR2 sequences are SNHLY and FYNNEI. The CDR3 loop spans 14 amino acids. The V end lost 7 bases, the J end lost 8 bases, and 18 bases lay between the germline ends. DNA of the CDR3: TGTGCCAGCAAAGAGACTAGAGTTTCCGATGAGCAGTTCTTC. Its translation: CASKETRVSDEQFF.